This entry features one T cell receptor beta chain sequence. Clones were sequenced by immunoSEQ multiplex PCR, and TCRdb holds only the in-frame ones, with some missing. This repertoire shows 65,000 or so clones, about 89% found once; its top ten account for 11%. The data were taken from a study of glioma-infiltrating T cells after dendritic cell vaccination. Time point noted: after dendritic cell vaccination, including at tumor progression/relapse. No glioblastoma patient carried an isocitrate dehydrogenase mutation. This receptor was identified in a human donor with glioblastoma. The sample here was blood, taken after dendritic cell vaccination.

CDR3 region: CASIRTGGSYEQYF. In DNA form, the CDR3 reads TGTGCCAGCATCCGGACAGGGGGATCCTACGAGCAGTACTTC. This sequence joins TRBV27 and TRBJ2-7, with 10 bases matching TRBD1. V was pared by 7 bases and J by 1 base, with 4 bases of the junction left unmatched. The CDR3 has 14 amino acids. The germline V gene encodes CDR1 MNHEY and CDR2 SMNVEV (reference sequence).